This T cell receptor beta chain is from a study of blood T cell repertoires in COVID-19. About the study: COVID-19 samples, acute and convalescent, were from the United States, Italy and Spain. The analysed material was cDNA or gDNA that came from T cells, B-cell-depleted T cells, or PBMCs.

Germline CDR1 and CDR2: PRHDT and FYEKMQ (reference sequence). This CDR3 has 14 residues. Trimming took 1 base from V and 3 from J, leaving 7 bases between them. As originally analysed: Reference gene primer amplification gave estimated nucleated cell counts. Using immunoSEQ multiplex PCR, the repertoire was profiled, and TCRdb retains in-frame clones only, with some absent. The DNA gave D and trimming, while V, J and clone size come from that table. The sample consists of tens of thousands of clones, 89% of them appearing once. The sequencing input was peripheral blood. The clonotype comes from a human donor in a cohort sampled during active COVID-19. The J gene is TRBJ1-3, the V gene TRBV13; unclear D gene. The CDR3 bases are TGTGCCAGCAGCTTAGTAGCGGGTGGAAACACCATATATTTT. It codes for CASSLVAGGNTIYF.